This T cell receptor (beta chain) was recovered during a study of blood T cell repertoires in COVID-19. Study as a whole: The United States, Italy and Spain were the sources of the acute and convalescent COVID-19 samples.

Clinical history reported by participants formed the basis on which cohorts were assigned. In Cohort 3, a recovered donor had either two negative PCRs, clearance, or symptom resolution. Original data processing: Cell counts per sample came from amplifying reference gene primers. Libraries were prepared by immunoSEQ multiplex PCR; TCRdb keeps only in-frame clonotypes and omits some of them. V and J calls and clone size are given by that table; D and trimming were obtained from the DNA. Here the sample spans nearly 200,000 clones, 70% to 90% being singletons. Sequenced: PBMCs or T cells enriched from blood (not recorded which). The clonotype comes from a woman between 18 and 29 years old who had recovered from COVID-19.

For the CDR3, the DNA is TGTGCTAGTGGCCGAACGGGGGGCCCCCCGGGAAACACCATATATTTT. This gives the protein CASGRTGGPPGNTIYF. The chain has TRBV12-5 and TRBJ1-3; the D gene is possibly TRBD1 (6 bases). Germline V lookup: CDR1 LGHNT, CDR2 FRNRAP. V gave up 6 bases and J gave up 4 bases, with 19 bases separating them. The CDR3 covers 16 residues.